This is a list of T cell receptor beta chains from one sample in a study of T cell responses to AZD1222 COVID-19 vaccine. Data came from immunoSEQ multiplex PCR; TCRdb stores just in-frame clones and leaves some out. The table includes 100,000 to 150,000 clones, about 91% detected once. The sample in question was peripheral blood, obtained 28 days after the second AZD1222 dose. These receptors were obtained from an adult who received the AZD1222 COVID-19 vaccine. Each CDR3 is given with its conserved first and last residue. D genes are given only for firm matches. Expanded clones are given a class, and other clones once, few, many or no size at all.

clone_size d_call j_call v_call cdr3_nt cdr3_aa
. . TRBJ1-1 TRBV30 TGTGCCGAAACCACAGGTCCTACCACTGAAGCTTTCTTT CAETTGPTTEAFF
. . TRBJ1-2 TRBV13 TGTGCCAGCAGCTCCCCTGATGAAGGGGATTTGGCTGGCTACACCTTC CASSSPDEGDLAGYTF
. TRBD1 TRBJ1-5 TRBV3-1/TRBV3-2 TGTGCCAGCAGCCACCGGGACAGTCCAAATCAGCCCCAGCATTTT CASSHRDSPNQPQHF
few . TRBJ1-2 TRBV19 TGTGCCAGTAGTCCAAGACTGAGCCTATGGGGCTACACCTTC CASSPRLSLWGYTF
. . TRBJ1-1 TRBV5-1 TGCGCCAGCAGCCCGACTCCCGGGTGGACTGAAGCTTTCTTT CASSPTPGWTEAFF
. . TRBJ1-4 TRBV7-2 TGTGCCAGCAGCTTAGCGGGGGAGGAAAAACTGTTTTTT CASSLAGEEKLFF
. . TRBJ2-5 TRBV5-1 TGCGCCAGCAGCTTGGACAGAGGGCAAGAGACCCAGTACTTC CASSLDRGQETQYF
once . TRBJ1-5 TRBV12-3/TRBV12-4 TGTGCCAGCAGTTTGGTTTGGGGTCAGCCCCAGCATTTT CASSLVWGQPQHF
. . TRBJ2-3 TRBV5-6 TGTGCCAGCAGCGGGCAACTAGGAGATACGCAGTATTTT CASSGQLGDTQYF
once . TRBJ1-3 TRBV6-5 TGTGCCAGCATCCTTGGAAACACCATATATTTT CASILGNTIYF
once TRBD1 TRBJ1-2 TRBV28 TGTGCCAGCAGTTTATCGTGGACAGGGGAGGGGGATGGCTACACCTTC CASSLSWTGEGDGYTF
. . TRBJ2-6 TRBV6-2/TRBV6-3 TGTGCCAGCAGTTTGTCTGGGGCCAACGTCCTGACTTTC CASSLSGANVLTF
. TRBD1 TRBJ2-1 TRBV14 TGTGCCAGCAGCCGCCTGGGACAGGGGGCGGCCAATGAGCAGTTCTTC CASSRLGQGAANEQFF
. TRBD2 TRBJ2-3 TRBV7-9 TGTGCCAGCAGCCCGGGGGGGCAGGGCACAGATACGCAGTATTTT CASSPGGQGTDTQYF
. . TRBJ2-2 TRBV12-5 TGTGCTAGTGGTGGCGAGGGAAACACCGGGGAGCTGTTTTTT CASGGEGNTGELFF
. TRBD1 TRBJ1-6 TRBV3-1/TRBV3-2 TGTGCCAGCAGCCCGGGACAGGGAGGGTCACCCCTCCACTTT CASSPGQGGSPLHF
. . TRBJ1-1 TRBV5-8 TGTGCCAGCAGCTTGGCCCCCGGAATCACTGAAGCTTTCTTT CASSLAPGITEAFF
. . TRBJ1-1 TRBV6-1 TGTGCCAGCAGTGAAGGGCAGGGCGAAGCTTTCTTT CASSEGQGEAFF
. . TRBJ1-1 TRBV27 TGTGCCAGCAGTTTAAAGGGGAACACTGAAGCTTTCTTT CASSLKGNTEAFF
. . TRBJ1-2 TRBV5-4 TGTGCCAGCAGCTTGTTAGGGAACTATGGCTACACCTTC CASSLLGNYGYTF
. . TRBJ1-2 TRBV6-5 TGTGCCAGCAGTTTGGGGGGACGGGGGCCAGGTGGCTACACCTTC CASSLGGRGPGGYTF
. TRBD2 TRBJ2-3 TRBV5-1 TGCGCCAGCAGCTTAGCGGGGGGACACACAGATACGCAGTATTTT CASSLAGGHTDTQYF
once . TRBJ1-2 TRBV19 TGTGCCAGTACCCGAGGGGGGGAATGGAATGGCTACACCTTC CASTRGGEWNGYTF
once . TRBJ1-2 TRBV19 TGTGCCAGTAGCCCCTCGGGGCTCTATGGCTACACCTTC CASSPSGLYGYTF
once . TRBJ2-1 TRBV6-4 TGTGCCAGCAGTGACTTGGGGAATGAGCAGTTCTTC CASSDLGNEQFF
. TRBD2 TRBJ2-2 TRBV27 TGTGCCAGCACGGGGTCGCTAGCGGGATTAGGCCCCGGGGAGCTGTTTTTT CASTGSLAGLGPGELFF
. . TRBJ1-1 TRBV18 TGTGCCAGCTCACCTGGGCGGGAGACAGGCACTGAAGCTTTCTTT CASSPGRETGTEAFF
. . TRBJ1-5 TRBV9 TGTGCCAGCAGCGTAGGGGGGTCTCCTAATCAGCCCCAGCATTTT CASSVGGSPNQPQHF
. . TRBJ2-5 TRBV7-6 TGTGCCAGCAGCGTAGGACCTCAAGAGACCCAGTACTTC CASSVGPQETQYF
. TRBD1 TRBJ1-1 TRBV29-1 TGCAGCGTCGCTGGGACAGGGGGCACTGAGAACACTGAAGCTTTCTTT CSVAGTGGTENTEAFF
. . TRBJ1-3 TRBV18 TGTGCCAGCTCGGGCGAAGGGAACACCATATATTTT CASSGEGNTIYF
. . TRBJ2-5 TRBV7-3 TGTGCCAGCATGCGGAGGGGAGAGACCCAGTACTTC CASMRRGETQYF
. . TRBJ1-3 TRBV6-5 TGTGCCAGCAGTTTGGGGGGCTCTGGAAACACCATATATTTT CASSLGGSGNTIYF
. . TRBJ1-5 TRBV30 TGTGCCTGGAGTGGCACAGCTTATCAGCCCCAGCATTTT CAWSGTAYQPQHF
. TRBD1 TRBJ1-5 TRBV19 TGTGCCAGTAGTCTACCGACAGGGCTCGGTCAGCCCCAGCATTTT CASSLPTGLGQPQHF
. . TRBJ1-3 TRBV18 TGTGCCAGCTCACCAGAGGCAGTTTCCGGAAACACCATATATTTT CASSPEAVSGNTIYF
. . TRBJ2-6 TRBV6-5 TGTGCCAGCAGTTGGGGGACGTCTGGGGCCAACGTCCTGACTTTC CASSWGTSGANVLTF
. . TRBJ2-2 TRBV7-3 TGTGCCAGCAGCCCTCAGGGGGGGCAGAACACCGGGGAGCTGTTTTTT CASSPQGGQNTGELFF
. . TRBJ1-2 TRBV30 TGTGCCTGGAGTCCGGGAGATGGCTACACCTTC CAWSPGDGYTF
. . TRBJ1-2 TRBV29-1 TGCAGCGTTGAAGGTCAGGTCGGGGGTGGCTACACCTTC CSVEGQVGGGYTF
few . TRBJ1-6 TRBV7-3 TGTGCCAGCAGCTTAGGAGGGGTGAATTCACCCCTCCACTTT CASSLGGVNSPLHF
. TRBD2 TRBJ2-3 TRBV3-1/TRBV3-2 TGTGCCAGCAGCCAAGATAGCGCTAGCGGGGCAACAGATACGCAGTATTTT CASSQDSASGATDTQYF
. . TRBJ2-7 TRBV9 TGTGCCAGCAGCGCTCAGACAGGACCGATCTACGAGCAGTACTTC CASSAQTGPIYEQYF
. TRBD1 TRBJ1-2 TRBV7-9 TGTGCCAGCAGCTTAGTTGGGGCCCCGACAGGGGACTATGGCTACACCTTC CASSLVGAPTGDYGYTF
. . TRBJ1-6 TRBV4-1 TGCGCCAGCAGCCAAGCCCAAAATTCACCCCTCCACTTT CASSQAQNSPLHF
. TRBD1 TRBJ2-2 TRBV4-1 TGCGCCAGCAGCCAGGGGACAGGGTCAGCCGGGGAGCTGTTTTTT CASSQGTGSAGELFF
. . TRBJ1-2 TRBV2 TGTGCCAGCAGTGCGGACTTGAACTATGGCTACACCTTC CASSADLNYGYTF
. TRBD2 TRBJ2-2 TRBV2 TGTGCCAGCCGCCCGGGGGAGGGGACCGGGGAGCTGTTTTTT CASRPGEGTGELFF
. . TRBJ1-6 TRBV27 TGTGCCAGCAGACAACAGGGAAATTCACCCCTCCACTTT CASRQQGNSPLHF
once . TRBJ1-6 TRBV10-3 TGTGCCATCAGTGAGGTGTCAGGAACCATCTATAATTCACCCCTCCACTTT CAISEVSGTIYNSPLHF
. TRBD1 TRBJ1-1 TRBV11-2 TGTGCCAGCAGCTTGGATAAGGGACAGGGTTGGGACACTGAAGCTTTCTTT CASSLDKGQGWDTEAFF
. . TRBJ1-2 TRBV9 TGTGCCAGCAGCGTATCAGGGTTCGGCTACACCTTC CASSVSGFGYTF
. . TRBJ1-1 TRBV9 TGTGCCAGCAGCACGTCGGGACAGAACACTGAAGCTTTCTTT CASSTSGQNTEAFF
. TRBD1 TRBJ1-1 TRBV6-6 TGTGCCATTCTGGTACAGGGGGAAGCTTTCTTT CAILVQGEAFF
. TRBD1 TRBJ1-2 TRBV19 TGTGCCAGTATCCGACAGCCGGGACAGGGCAACTATGGCTACACCTTC CASIRQPGQGNYGYTF
. . TRBJ1-6 TRBV18 TGTGCCAGCTCACCAAGAAGGGCAGTTGGTTCACCCCTCCACTTT CASSPRRAVGSPLHF
. . TRBJ1-3 TRBV19 TGTGCCAGTACCTTGGATTCAAAGCCTTCTGGAAACACCATATATTTT CASTLDSKPSGNTIYF
. TRBD1 TRBJ1-1 TRBV28 TGTGCCAGCAAGGACAGGGGTCAAAGGTACTCTGAAGCTTTCTTT CASKDRGQRYSEAFF
. TRBD1 TRBJ1-3 TRBV10-2 TGCGCCAGCAGTGAGTCCCGTCCGGGACAGATCGGAAACACCATATATTTT CASSESRPGQIGNTIYF
. TRBD2 TRBJ2-1 TRBV5-8 TGTGCCAGCAGACTCTTCGGGGGAGGGGAGTACAATGAGCAGTTCTTC CASRLFGGGEYNEQFF